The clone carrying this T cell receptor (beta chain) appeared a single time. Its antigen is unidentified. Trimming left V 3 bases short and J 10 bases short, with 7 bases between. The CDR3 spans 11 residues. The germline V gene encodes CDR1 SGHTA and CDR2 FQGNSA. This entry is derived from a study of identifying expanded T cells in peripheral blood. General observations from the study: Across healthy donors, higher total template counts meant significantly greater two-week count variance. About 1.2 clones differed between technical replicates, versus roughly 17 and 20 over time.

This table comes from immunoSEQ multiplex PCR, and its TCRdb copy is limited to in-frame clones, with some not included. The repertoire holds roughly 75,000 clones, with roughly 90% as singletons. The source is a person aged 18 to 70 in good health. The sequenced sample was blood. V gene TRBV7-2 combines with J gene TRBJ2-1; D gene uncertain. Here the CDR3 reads CASSFSVEQFF. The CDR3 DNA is TGTGCCAGCAGCTTTAGTGTCGAGCAGTTCTTC.